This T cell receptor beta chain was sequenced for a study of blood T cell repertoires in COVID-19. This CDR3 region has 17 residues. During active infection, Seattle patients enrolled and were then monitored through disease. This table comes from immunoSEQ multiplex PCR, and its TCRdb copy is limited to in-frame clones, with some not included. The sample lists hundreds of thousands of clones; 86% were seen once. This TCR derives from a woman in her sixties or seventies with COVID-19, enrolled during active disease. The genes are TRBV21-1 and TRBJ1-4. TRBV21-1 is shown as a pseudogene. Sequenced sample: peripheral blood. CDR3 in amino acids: CASSKGRRRDNNEKLFF. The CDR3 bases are TGTGCCAGCAGCAAAGGAAGGAGGCGAGACAATAATGAAAAACTGTTTTTT.